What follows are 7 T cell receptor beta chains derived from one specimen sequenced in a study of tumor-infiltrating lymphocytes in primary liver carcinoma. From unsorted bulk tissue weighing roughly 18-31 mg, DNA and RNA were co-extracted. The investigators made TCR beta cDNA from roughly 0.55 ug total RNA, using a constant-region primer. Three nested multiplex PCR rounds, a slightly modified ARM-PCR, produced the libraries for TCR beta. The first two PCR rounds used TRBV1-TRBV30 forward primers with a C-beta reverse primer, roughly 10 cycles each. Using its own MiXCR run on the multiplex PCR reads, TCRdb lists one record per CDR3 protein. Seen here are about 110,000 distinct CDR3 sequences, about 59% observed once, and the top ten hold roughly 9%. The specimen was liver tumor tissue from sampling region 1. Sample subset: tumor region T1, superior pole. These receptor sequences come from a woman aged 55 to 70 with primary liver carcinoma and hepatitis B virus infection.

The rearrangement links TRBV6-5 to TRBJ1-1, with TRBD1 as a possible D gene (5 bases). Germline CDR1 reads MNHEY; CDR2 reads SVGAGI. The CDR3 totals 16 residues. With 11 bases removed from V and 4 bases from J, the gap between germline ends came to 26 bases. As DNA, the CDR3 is TGTGCCCTCAGCCCACCCTGGAGGGGTGGGGGCACTGAAGCTTTCTTT. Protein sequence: CALSPPWRGGGTEAFF.

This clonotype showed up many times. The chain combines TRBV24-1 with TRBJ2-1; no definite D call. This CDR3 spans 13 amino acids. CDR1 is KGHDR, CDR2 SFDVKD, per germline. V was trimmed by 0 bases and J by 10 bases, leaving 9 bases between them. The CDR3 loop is CATSDLTRKEQFF. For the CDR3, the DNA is TGTGCCACCAGTGATTTGACCCGGAAAGAGCAGTTCTTC.

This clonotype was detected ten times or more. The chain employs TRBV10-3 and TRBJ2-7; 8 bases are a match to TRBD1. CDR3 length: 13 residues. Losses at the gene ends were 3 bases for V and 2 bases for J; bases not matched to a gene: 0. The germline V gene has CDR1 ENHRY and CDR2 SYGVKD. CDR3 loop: CAISEQGAYEQYF. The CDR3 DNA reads TGTGCCATCAGTGAACAGGGGGCCTACGAGCAGTACTTC.

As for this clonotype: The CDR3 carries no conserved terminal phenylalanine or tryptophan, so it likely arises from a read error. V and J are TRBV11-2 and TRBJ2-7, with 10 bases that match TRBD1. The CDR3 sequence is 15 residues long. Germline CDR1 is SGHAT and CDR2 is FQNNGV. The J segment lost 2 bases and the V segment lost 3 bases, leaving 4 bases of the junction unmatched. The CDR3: CASSFRDRGTYEQYS. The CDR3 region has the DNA TGTGCCAGCAGCTTCCGGGACAGGGGTACCTACGAGCAGTACTCC.

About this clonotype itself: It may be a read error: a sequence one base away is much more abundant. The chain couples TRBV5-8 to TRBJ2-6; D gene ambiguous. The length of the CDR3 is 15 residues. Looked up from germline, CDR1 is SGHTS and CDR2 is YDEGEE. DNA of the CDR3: TGTGTCAGCAGCTTGACCCTTTCTGGGGCCAACGTCCTGACTTTC. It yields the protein CVSSLTLSGANVLTF.

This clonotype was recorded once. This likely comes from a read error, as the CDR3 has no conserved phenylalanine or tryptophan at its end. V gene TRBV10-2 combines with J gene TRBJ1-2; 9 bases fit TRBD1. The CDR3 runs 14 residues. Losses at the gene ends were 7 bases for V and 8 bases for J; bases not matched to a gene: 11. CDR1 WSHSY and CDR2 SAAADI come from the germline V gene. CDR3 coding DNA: TGCGCCAGCAATGAAAGGGGACAGGGCTTCGGCTACACCTCC. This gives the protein CASNERGQGFGYTS.

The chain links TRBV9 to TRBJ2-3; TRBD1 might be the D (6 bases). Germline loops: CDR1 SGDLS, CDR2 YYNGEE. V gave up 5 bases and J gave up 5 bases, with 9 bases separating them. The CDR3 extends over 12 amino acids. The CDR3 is CASSPRGDTQYF. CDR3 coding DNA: TGTGCCAGCAGTCCCAGGGGAGATACGCAGTATTTT.